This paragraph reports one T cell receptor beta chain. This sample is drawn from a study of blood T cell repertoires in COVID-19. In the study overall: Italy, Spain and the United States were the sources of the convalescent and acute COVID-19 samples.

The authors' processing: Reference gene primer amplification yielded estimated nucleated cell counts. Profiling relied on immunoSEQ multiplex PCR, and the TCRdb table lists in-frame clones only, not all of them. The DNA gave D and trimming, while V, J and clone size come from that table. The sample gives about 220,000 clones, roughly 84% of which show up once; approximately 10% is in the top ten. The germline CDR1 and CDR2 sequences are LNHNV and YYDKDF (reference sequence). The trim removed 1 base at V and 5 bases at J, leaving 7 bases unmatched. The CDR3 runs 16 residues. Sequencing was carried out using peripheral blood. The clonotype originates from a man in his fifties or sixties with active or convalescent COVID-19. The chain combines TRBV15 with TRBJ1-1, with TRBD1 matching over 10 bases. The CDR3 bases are TGTGCCACCAGCAGAGTTCGACAGGGGGCGCGTACTGAAGCTTTCTTT. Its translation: CATSRVRQGARTEAFF.